The 9 T cell receptor beta chains in this list originate from one sample, sequenced in a study of OX40 agonist ivuxolimab in advanced cancers. The assay was immunoSEQ multiplex PCR, and TCRdb's table has in-frame clones only and misses some. Among over 60,000 clones listed, approximately 92% were seen once. The source material was CD4+ or CD8+ T cells sorted from blood, sampled in a trial of the OX40 agonist ivuxolimab. These receptors were taken from an adult with an advanced solid tumor such as melanoma, head and neck, liver or kidney cancer.

The chain uses TRBV11-2 and TRBJ2-1; D gene uncertain. Looked up from germline, CDR1 is SGHAT and CDR2 is FQNNGV. This CDR3 is 14 amino acids long. V dropped 4 bases and J dropped 13 bases, with 20 bases sitting between them. The CDR3 DNA sequence: TGTGCCAGCAGCTCCGGGCAGATAGCCGTGGCACAGTTCTTC. It yields the protein CASSSGQIAVAQFF.

The chain uses TRBV4-2 and TRBJ1-4, with 10 bases lining up with TRBD1. This CDR3 is 17 amino acids long. J gave up 7 bases and V 5 bases, and 13 bases lay outside the gene matches. Germline assignment: CDR1 LGHNA and CDR2 YNFKEQ. DNA of the CDR3: TGTGCCAGCAGCACGCCCGGGACAGGGGTCTTCGGTGAAAAACTGTTTTTT. Residues: CASSTPGTGVFGEKLFF.

J is TRBJ2-3 and V is TRBV4-1; 9 positions match TRBD2. Germline V gene data show CDR1 as MGHRA and CDR2 as YSYEKL. With 3 bases clipped from V and 5 bases from J, the junction kept 6 bases outside the gene matches. The CDR3 runs 15 residues. The CDR3 is CASSHPGLAQDTQYF. CDR3 sequence (DNA): TGCGCCAGCAGCCATCCGGGACTAGCACAAGATACGCAGTATTTT.

V usage is TRBV9 and J usage is TRBJ2-7; 7 positions agree with TRBD2. The junction had 15 bases not matched to a gene; V was cut back by 1 base and J by 2 bases. The CDR3 length is 18 residues. In germline, CDR1 is SGDLS, CDR2 YYNGEE. DNA for the CDR3: TGTGCCAGCAGCGTAACCAGTGGGAGGGGCGCGGGCCCCTACGAGCAGTACTTC. Translation: CASSVTSGRGAGPYEQYF.

CDR3 in amino acids: CASSLARDTYYGYTF. DNA for the CDR3: TGTGCCAGCAGCTTAGCTCGGGACACCTACTATGGCTACACCTTC. The chain joins TRBV11-2 to TRBJ1-2; tentatively, D is TRBD1 (6 bases). The CDR3 contains 15 residues. CDR1 is SGHAT and CDR2 is FQNNGV in the germline V gene. The ends were cut back, 1 base at V and 3 bases at J, with 12 bases in the middle.

V is TRBV2 and J is TRBJ1-6; TRBD1 matches 7 bases. Germline CDR1 reads SNHLY; CDR2 reads FYNNEI. CDR3 length: 12 residues. V lost 6 bases, J lost 10 bases, and 3 bases stayed unmatched. CDR3 sequence (DNA): TGTGCCAGCAGCGGGACAGTCTCACCCCTCCACTTT. Its protein product is CASSGTVSPLHF.

About this clone: Mismatch with germline at one junction end may stem from a read error. Additional DNA sequences in this sample encode the identical CDR3. J is TRBJ1-4 and V is TRBV19, with D unclear. Germline V gene data show CDR1 as LNHDA and CDR2 as SQIVND (reference sequence). The CDR3 sequence is 13 residues long. As DNA, the CDR3 is TGCGCCAGTAGTATCCACTCCAGTGAAAAACTGTTTTTT. It yields the protein CASSIHSSEKLFF.

The rearrangement uses TRBV2 and TRBJ2-3; D is possibly TRBD1 (6 bases). The CDR3 loop spans 17 amino acids. The germline V gene encodes CDR1 SNHLY and CDR2 FYNNEI. V lost 4 bases, J lost 2 bases, and 19 bases lay in between. CDR3 sequence reads: CASSGPDSDPYTDTQYF. The CDR3 DNA sequence: TGTGCCAGCAGTGGCCCGGACAGCGACCCATACACAGATACGCAGTATTTT.

This chain links TRBV7-3 with TRBJ1-6, with a possible D match to TRBD1 (5 bases). The CDR3 is 15 amino acids. The V end was cut by 2 bases, the J end by 7 bases, with 12 bases between. Germline CDR1 SGHTA, CDR2 FQGTGA. The CDR3 DNA sequence: TGTGCCAGCAGCTTATACGGGGGAGGGAATTCACCCCTCCACTTT. As protein: CASSLYGGGNSPLHF.